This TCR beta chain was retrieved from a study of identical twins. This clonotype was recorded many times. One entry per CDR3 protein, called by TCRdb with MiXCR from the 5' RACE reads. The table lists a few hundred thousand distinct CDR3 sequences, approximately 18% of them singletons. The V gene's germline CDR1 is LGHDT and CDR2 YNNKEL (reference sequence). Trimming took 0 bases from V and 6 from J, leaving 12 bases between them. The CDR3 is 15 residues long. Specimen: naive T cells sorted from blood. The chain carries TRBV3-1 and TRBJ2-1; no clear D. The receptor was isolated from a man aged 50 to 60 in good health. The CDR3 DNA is TGTGCCAGCAGCCAAGACGATAGGGTTTTCAATGAGCAGTTCTTC. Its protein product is CASSQDDRVFNEQFF.